Reported below is one T cell receptor beta chain. This sample stems from a study of blood T cell repertoires in COVID-19. About the research overall: T cells, B-cell-depleted T cells, or PBMCs supplied cDNA or gDNA.

Trimming left V 0 bases short and J 4 bases short, with 13 bases between. The CDR3 has 15 amino acids. CDR1 is SGDLS and CDR2 is YYNGEE in the germline V gene. The authors' processing: By means of reference gene primer amplification, nucleated cell counts were estimated. Method: immunoSEQ multiplex PCR; TCRdb's copy keeps in-frame clones and lacks some. V, J and clone size are taken as reported in that table, and D and trimming were inferred from the DNA itself. This table has a few hundred thousand clones, about 86% appearing once. The receptor was isolated from a woman aged 30 to 39 who had recovered from COVID-19. The chain uses TRBV9 and TRBJ2-5; perhaps TRBD2 as D (6 bases). Sequenced material: peripheral blood. CDR3 residues: CASSVGSGVIETQYF. CDR3 coding DNA: TGTGCCAGCAGCGTAGGGTCGGGGGTGATAGAGACCCAGTACTTC.